This TCR beta chain was captured in a study of a mutant IDH1 vaccine in newly diagnosed glioma. Study in general: Patients came in for eight vaccinations, in weeks 1, 3, 5, 7, 11, 15, 19 and 23.

Germline V lookup: CDR1 MNHNS, CDR2 SASEGT. CDR3 length equals 14 residues. V was trimmed by 7 bases and J by 0 bases, leaving 13 bases between them. About this clone: Antigen specificity is unknown.

Time point described: week 5, during vaccination. Every vaccination contained 300 ug of the mutant IDH1 20-mer peptide and was paired with topical imiquimod. The method was immunoSEQ multiplex PCR; TCRdb's version includes in-frame clones alone and lacks a portion of them. Of roughly 50,000 clones in the sample, 65% to 90% were seen once. The sample consisted of PBMCs, taken from a glioma patient whose treatment included an IDH1 peptide vaccine. J is TRBJ2-7 and V is TRBV6-1; D possibly corresponds to TRBD2 (6 bases). The clonotype comes from a woman under 30 with glioma. Some clones in this sample may be carry-over from other donors' samples. CDR3 in amino acids: CASTPGLLSYEQYF. As DNA, the CDR3 is TGTGCCAGCACCCCGGGACTCCTCTCCTACGAGCAGTACTTC.